This T cell receptor beta chain is from a study of cytomegalovirus exposure and HLA in healthy donors. Turning to this clone: Its antigen is unknown. A junction boundary mismatches the germline segment, possibly from a read error.

Whole-study findings and limits: Researchers counted approximately 160 TCR beta chains as cytomegalovirus-associated.

Germline V lookup: CDR1 MNHNS, CDR2 SASEGT. This CDR3 spans 13 amino acids. The primer mix had 60 Vbeta and 13 Jbeta primers. Clones were read by immunoSEQ multiplex PCR, and TCRdb kept only the in-frame ones, dropping some. Here the sample table reports roughly 120,000 clones. This receptor was identified in a young man in good health and CMV-seronegative. The sample comprised PBMCs. The genes are TRBV6-1 and TRBJ1-1; 9 bases match TRBD1. The DNA for the CDR3 is TGTGCCAGCAGGGACCAACAGGGGGCGGATTCGATCTTT. The encoded protein is CASRDQQGADSIF.